This entry is about one T cell receptor beta chain. The method was immunoSEQ multiplex PCR; TCRdb's version includes in-frame clones alone and lacks a portion of them. The table has roughly 400,000 clones, more than 70% seen once. There are 17 residues in the CDR3. Looked up from germline, CDR1 is KGHDR and CDR2 is SFDVKD. V gave up 3 bases and J gave up 5 bases; unmatched junction bases: 14. This sample is part of a study of blood T cell repertoires in COVID-19. Source material: peripheral blood. This rearrangement joins TRBV24-1 to TRBJ2-7, with 8 nucleotides matching TRBD2. This sequence originates from a woman aged 55-69 years with COVID-19, enrolled during active disease. The CDR3: CATSDNTTYGGANEQYF. CDR3 nucleotides: TGTGCCACCAGTGATAATACGACCTACGGGGGGGCCAACGAGCAGTACTTC.